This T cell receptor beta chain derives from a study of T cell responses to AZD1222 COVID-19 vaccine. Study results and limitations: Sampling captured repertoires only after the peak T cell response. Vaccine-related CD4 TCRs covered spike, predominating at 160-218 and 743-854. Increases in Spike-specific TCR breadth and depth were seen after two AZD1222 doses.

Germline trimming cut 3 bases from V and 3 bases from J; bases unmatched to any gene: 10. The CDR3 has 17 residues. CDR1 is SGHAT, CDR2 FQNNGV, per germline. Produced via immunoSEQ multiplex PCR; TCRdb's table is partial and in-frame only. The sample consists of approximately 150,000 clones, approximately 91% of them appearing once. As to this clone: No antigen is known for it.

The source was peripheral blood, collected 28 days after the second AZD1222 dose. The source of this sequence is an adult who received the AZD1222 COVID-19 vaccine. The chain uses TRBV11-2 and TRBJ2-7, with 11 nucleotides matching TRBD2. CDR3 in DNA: TGTGCCAGCAGCTTCACAATTGGACTAGCGGGCCACTACGAGCAGTACTTC. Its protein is CASSFTIGLAGHYEQYF. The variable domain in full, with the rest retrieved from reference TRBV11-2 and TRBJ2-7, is EAGVAQSPRYKIIEKRQSVAFWCNPISGHATLYWYQQILGQGPKLLIQFQNNGVVDDSQLPKDRFSAERLKGVDSTLKIQPAKLEDSAVYLCASSFTIGLAGHYEQYFGPGTRLTVT.